There are a few counts of the clone carrying this T cell receptor (beta chain). The CDR3 covers 17 residues. V shed 1 base and J shed 9 bases, with 24 bases lying between them. Germline CDR1 and CDR2: SEHNR and FQNEAQ (reference sequence). These data originate in a study of blood T cell repertoires in COVID-19. The overall study: PBMCs, B-cell-depleted T cells, or T cells were the source of the cDNA or gDNA that made up the material.

Original processing methods: Estimation of nucleated cell counts was performed using reference gene primer amplification. Here immunoSEQ multiplex PCR was the method, and the copy in TCRdb shows in-frame clones only, minus some. V, J and clone size reflect that table, while D and trimming were determined from the DNA. This sample has 250,000 to 350,000 clones, with roughly 90% found just once. Ages ranged from roughly 18 to 100 years, with residence in more than 20 US areas. Donors of Cohort 3 who recovered were those that had two negative PCRs, clearance, or symptom resolution. This TCR was recovered from a woman in her 30s who had recovered from COVID-19. Sequenced input: PBMCs or T cells enriched from blood (not recorded which). The chain combines TRBV7-9 with TRBJ1-2, with a tentative D call TRBD1 (5 bases). The CDR3 loop reads CASSLEGYRQRAGRYTF. The CDR3 DNA reads TGTGCCAGCAGCTTAGAAGGGTACAGGCAGCGGGCAGGGCGCTACACCTTC.